The 12 T cell receptor beta chains in this list originate from one sample, sequenced in a study of OX40 agonist ivuxolimab in advanced cancers. Profiled with immunoSEQ multiplex PCR; TCRdb holds only in-frame clones, not every one. Of tens of thousands of clones listed, over 85% were seen once; the top ten hold over 0.55%. The starting material was CD4+ or CD8+ T cells sorted from blood, obtained in a trial of the OX40 agonist ivuxolimab. The receptors derive from an adult with an advanced solid tumor such as melanoma, head and neck, liver or kidney cancer.

The chain joins TRBV5-4 to TRBJ1-1, with 10 bases lining up with TRBD1. J gave up 0 bases and V 4 bases, and 3 bases lay outside the gene matches. This CDR3 spans 15 amino acids. CDR1 and CDR2 from the germline V gene are SGHNT and YYREEE (reference sequence). CDR3 nucleotides: TGTGCCAGCAGCATCGGGACAGGGGTGAACACTGAAGCTTTCTTT. Residues: CASSIGTGVNTEAFF.

The rearrangement links TRBV2 to TRBJ1-2; 7 nucleotides align to TRBD1. The CDR3 is 16 amino acids. The ends lost 3 bases at V and 1 base at J; junction bases unmatched: 8. Germline V gene lookup returns CDR1 SNHLY and CDR2 FYNNEI. DNA of the CDR3: TGTGCCAGCAGTGAGGGCAGGGGGATAAATAACTATGGCTACACCTTC. The encoded protein is CASSEGRGINNYGYTF.

The V and J genes are TRBV5-6 and TRBJ2-7; possible D gene TRBD2, 5 bases. The CDR3 runs 15 residues. V was shortened by 4 bases and J by 5 bases, with 19 bases between the two germline ends. CDR1 and CDR2 from the germline V gene are SGHDT and YYEEEE. The DNA of the CDR3 is TGTGCCAGCAGCCTACCAGGAGGAGGATGGAACGAGCAGTACTTC. It specifies CASSLPGGGWNEQYF.

The chain links TRBV4-2 to TRBJ1-5; D is undetermined. This CDR3 has 13 residues. Between the trimmed V and J ends, which lost 0 bases and 5 bases, there was a span of 5 bases. Per the germline V gene, CDR1 is LGHNA and CDR2 is YNFKEQ. CDR3 coding DNA: TGTGCCAGCAGCCAAGATCGAGATCAGCCCCAGCATTTT. It yields the protein CASSQDRDQPQHF.

The rearrangement uses TRBV27 and TRBJ2-5, with 10 bases that match TRBD2. CDR1 MNHEY and CDR2 SMNVEV come from the germline V gene (reference sequence). CDR3 length equals 18 residues. Trimming at V came to 2 bases and at J to 0 bases, leaving 9 bases not matched to a gene. The CDR3 sequence: CASSLRETSGRYQETQYF. The CDR3 DNA reads TGTGCCAGCAGTTTACGCGAGACTAGCGGGCGGTACCAAGAGACCCAGTACTTC.

The chain joins TRBV11-3 to TRBJ2-3; D may be TRBD2 (7 bases). CDR3 length: 17 residues. Between the trimmed V and J ends, which lost 5 bases and 3 bases, there was a span of 21 bases. Germline V lookup: CDR1 SGHNT, CDR2 YENEEA. Here the CDR3 reads CASSRGGGARSTDTQYF. The DNA of the CDR3 is TGTGCCAGCAGCCGCGGTGGGGGGGCCCGATCGACAGATACGCAGTATTTT. Full variable domain (outside the CDR3, taken from reference TRBV11-3 and TRBJ2-3): EAGVVQSPRYKIIEKKQPVAFWCNPISGHNTLYWYLQNLGQGPELLIRYENEEAVDDSQLPKDRFSAERLKGVDSTLKIQPAELGDSAVYLCASSRGGGARSTDTQYFGPGTRLTVL.

In its sample, this clone was seen once. This chain uses TRBV5-4 with TRBJ2-5; 9 positions match TRBD1. The junction had 4 bases not matched to a gene; V was cut back by 2 bases and J by 5 bases. Germline loops: CDR1 SGHNT, CDR2 YYREEE (reference sequence). The CDR3 is 14 residues long. In nucleotides, the CDR3 is TGTGCCAGCAGCTTACAGGGGGCTTCGGAGACCCAGTACTTC. Translating it yields CASSLQGASETQYF.

J is TRBJ2-3 and V is TRBV6-5, with 8 bases lining up with TRBD2. Per germline, CDR1 MNHEY and CDR2 SVGAGI. V was pared by 2 bases and J by 4 bases, with 5 bases of the junction left unmatched. The CDR3 sequence is 15 residues long. CDR3 region: CASSYQAGAPDTQYF. The DNA of the CDR3 is TGTGCCAGCAGTTACCAAGCGGGAGCCCCAGATACGCAGTATTTT.

J is TRBJ1-2 and V is TRBV7-3; a weak D match, TRBD1 (5 bases). This CDR3 is 14 amino acids long. Germline V CDR1 and CDR2: SGHTA, FQGTGA. The V end was cut by 1 base, the J end by 7 bases, with 13 bases between. CDR3 residues: CASSLIGGSSGYTF. CDR3 nucleotide sequence: TGTGCCAGCAGCTTAATTGGGGGATCGAGTGGCTACACCTTC.

The gene calls are TRBV27 and TRBJ1-2, with no clear D. The CDR3 runs to 12 residues. Trimming removed 1 base from V and 2 bases from J, with 2 bases in between. The germline CDR1 and CDR2 sequences are MNHEY and SMNVEV (reference sequence). In DNA, the CDR3 is TGTGCCAGCAGTTTATGGAACTATGGCTACACCTTC. This sequence encodes CASSLWNYGYTF.

The V call is TRBV5-1, the J call TRBJ1-5; D might be TRBD1 (5 bases). The CDR3 has 14 residues. Germline CDR1 is SGHRS and CDR2 is YFSETQ. The germline V and J ends were trimmed by 0 bases and 4 bases, with 8 bases remaining between them. The CDR3 loop reads CASSLVGGNQPQHF. CDR3 sequence (DNA): TGCGCCAGCAGCTTGGTGGGGGGGAATCAGCCCCAGCATTTT.

This clone has just one count. The chain recombines TRBV9 with TRBJ2-1; 7 bases agree with TRBD2. The J segment lost 7 bases and the V segment lost 0 bases, leaving 13 bases of the junction unmatched. The germline V gene encodes CDR1 SGDLS and CDR2 YYNGEE. CDR3 size: 17 residues. The CDR3 reads CASSVDPSGSVINEQFF. CDR3 sequence (DNA): TGTGCCAGCAGCGTAGACCCTAGCGGATCCGTTATTAATGAGCAGTTCTTC.